The next 22 T cell receptor beta chains were all read from a single sample in a study of blood T cells in healthy people across ages. Sample-barcoded 5' priming and a J-beta primer mix drove a second PCR of roughly 6 to 12 cycles. TCRdb called the 5' RACE reads again in MiXCR, with one record for every CDR3 protein. The sample lists more than 800,000 distinct CDR3 sequences, 35% to 50% occurring once. The source material was blood. The receptors shown here come from a woman aged 55-69 years in good health.

The chain joins TRBV11-2 to TRBJ2-3, with 10 bases fitting TRBD2. CDR3 size: 17 residues. Germline CDR1 SGHAT, CDR2 FQNNGV. Losses at the gene ends were 2 bases for V and 7 bases for J; bases not matched to a gene: 12. The CDR3 sequence is CASSLIGGLLAGNTQYF. The CDR3, as DNA: TGTGCCAGCAGCTTAATTGGAGGGCTACTAGCGGGAAATACGCAGTATTTT.

Concerning this clonotype: It may be a read error: a sequence one base away is much more abundant. This chain links TRBV29-1 with TRBJ2-1; TRBD2 agrees at 10 bases. The assigned J gene may be wrong: the sequence end matches TRBJ2-7 better. The CDR3 totals 16 residues. Germline V gene lookup returns CDR1 SQVTM and CDR2 ANQGSEA. The CDR3 region is CSVEDGLAASYNEQYF. The CDR3, as DNA: TGCAGCGTTGAAGACGGACTAGCGGCCTCCTACAATGAGCAGTACTTC.

This clonotype was picked up a small number of times. The CDR3 sequence: CAIAGTSGNYEQYF. CDR3 DNA sequence: TGTGCCATCGCGGGAACTAGCGGGAATTACGAGCAGTACTTC. The chain carries TRBV10-3 and TRBJ2-7, with 10 bases identical to TRBD2. Looked up from germline, CDR1 is ENHRY and CDR2 is SYGVKD. CDR3 size: 14 residues. V lost 8 bases to trimming and J lost 4 bases; unmatched junction nucleotides: 8.

This clonotype was seen a handful of times. The chain combines TRBV12-3 or TRBV12-4 with TRBJ2-1; the match to TRBD2 covers 11 bases. With V trimmed by 5 bases and J by 7 bases, 10 bases remained unmatched. This CDR3 is built from 16 residues. CDR3 region: CASSPGSGRAGNEQFF. CDR3 coding DNA: TGTGCCAGCAGTCCCGGTAGCGGGAGGGCCGGGAATGAGCAGTTCTTC.

The chain employs TRBV27 and TRBJ2-3; perhaps TRBD2 as D (5 bases). The CDR3 sequence is 13 residues long. Per the germline V gene, CDR1 is MNHEY and CDR2 is SMNVEV (reference sequence). V shed 5 bases and J shed 4 bases, with 10 bases lying between them. CDR3 sequence reads: CASSVMEADTQYF. CDR3 sequence (DNA): TGTGCCAGCAGTGTAATGGAGGCAGATACGCAGTATTTT.

The chain combines TRBV7-6 with TRBJ2-3, with 10 bases matching TRBD2. Per germline, CDR1 SGHVS and CDR2 FNYEAQ. This CDR3 has 20 residues. The V gene end was trimmed by 4 bases and the J gene end by 5 bases; junction bases not matched to a gene: 21. CDR3 residues: CASSSLAVHQREGMIDTQYF. CDR3 in DNA: TGTGCCAGCAGCTCCTTAGCCGTCCATCAGCGGGAGGGTATGATAGATACGCAGTATTTT.

The chain employs TRBV5-4 and TRBJ2-1, with TRBD2 identical over 11 bases. This CDR3 comprises 22 residues. Germline V gives CDR1 SGHNT, CDR2 YYREEE (reference sequence). V was pared by 3 bases and J by 0 bases, with 20 bases of the junction left unmatched. The CDR3: CASSSRLAGLQFLRGSYNEQFF. The CDR3 DNA follows: TGTGCCAGCAGCTCGAGACTAGCGGGACTCCAGTTTTTGAGGGGCTCCTACAATGAGCAGTTCTTC.

The V and J genes are TRBV9 and TRBJ2-7; 12 positions agree with TRBD2. The CDR3 extends over 16 amino acids. The germline CDR1 and CDR2 sequences are SGDLS and YYNGEE. With V trimmed by 4 bases and J by 3 bases, 8 bases remained unmatched. CDR3 protein: CASSPYRLAGVYEQYF. As DNA, the CDR3 is TGTGCCAGCAGCCCCTACCGACTAGCGGGAGTCTACGAGCAGTACTTC.

The J gene is TRBJ2-3, the V gene TRBV7-3, with TRBD2 matching over 14 bases. V gave up 5 bases and J gave up 1 base; unmatched junction bases: 14. This CDR3 contains 20 residues. Germline CDR1 and CDR2: SGHTA and FQGTGA. The CDR3 coding sequence is TGTGCCAGCAGCCCTCGACGCCAGAGGGGACTAGCGGGGGGCACAGATACGCAGTATTTT. Amino acid sequence: CASSPRRQRGLAGGTDTQYF. The complete variable domain, with remaining parts taken from reference TRBV7-3 and TRBJ2-3, reads GAGVSQTPSNKVTEKGKYVELRCDPISGHTALYWYRQSLGQGPEFLIYFQGTGAADDSGLPNDRFFAVRPEGSVSTLKIQRTERGDSAVYLCASSPRRQRGLAGGTDTQYFGPGTRLTVL.

This clonotype has just one count. J is TRBJ2-3 and V is TRBV6-2 or TRBV6-3; 9 nucleotides match TRBD2. Trimming took 6 bases from V and 10 from J; bases not matched to a gene: 23. CDR1 is MNHEY and CDR2 is SVGEGT in the germline V gene. This CDR3 is built from 18 residues. The CDR3 bases are TGTGCCAGCAGCCTAGTTAGCACCCCTTATGGCGGGAGGGCGGCGCAGTATTTT. It yields the protein CASSLVSTPYGGRAAQYF.

The rearrangement joins TRBV7-2 to TRBJ2-4; D remains unclear. V lost 6 bases and J 6 bases, leaving 12 bases between the germline ends. This CDR3 comprises 13 residues. Germline loops: CDR1 SGHTA, CDR2 FQGNSA. As DNA, the CDR3 is TGTGCCAGCAGTTTTATAGGGATAAACATTCAGTACTTC. Protein product: CASSFIGINIQYF.

This clonotype appeared a few times. The rearrangement joins TRBV15 to TRBJ2-3, with 9 bases fitting TRBD2. After removal of 4 bases from V and 3 bases from J, the junction contained 8 bases not matched to a gene. In germline, CDR1 is LNHNV, CDR2 YYDKDF (reference sequence). The CDR3 is made up of 16 amino acids. Written as DNA, the CDR3 is TGTGCCACCAGCACCTTAGCGGGAGTGGGGACAGATACGCAGTATTTT. Protein product: CATSTLAGVGTDTQYF.

This clonotype was counted a single time. This chain connects TRBV5-1 to TRBJ1-2; 9 nucleotides agree with TRBD1. Germline CDR1 reads SGHRS; CDR2 reads YFSETQ. V was clipped by 0 bases and J by 8 bases; unmatched bases: 5. This CDR3 comprises 14 residues. The CDR3 region has the DNA TGCGCCAGCAGCTTGGACAGGGGGCGTTGGGGCTACACCTTC. This gives the protein CASSLDRGRWGYTF.

The V and J genes are TRBV20-1 and TRBJ1-2, with D possibly TRBD1 on 6 matching bases. Germline lookup yields CDR1 DFQATT and CDR2 SNEGSKA (reference sequence). The CDR3 has 14 residues. V dropped 3 bases and J dropped 4 bases, with 15 bases sitting between them. CDR3 residues: CSARGGRASYGYTF. In DNA form, the CDR3 reads TGCAGTGCTAGGGGGGGGCGCGCAAGCTATGGCTACACCTTC.

This clonotype was counted only a few times. The J gene is TRBJ2-3, the V gene TRBV20-1; no clear D gene. Trimming removed 6 bases from V and 0 bases from J, with 16 bases in between. This CDR3 comprises 15 residues. Per germline, CDR1 DFQATT and CDR2 SNEGSKA (reference sequence). In nucleotides, the CDR3 is TGCAGTGCCCCGGCTAACTACCTTAGCACAGATACGCAGTATTTT. Its protein is CSAPANYLSTDTQYF.

V gene TRBV9 combines with J gene TRBJ2-5; 7 nucleotides align to TRBD1. Trimming at V came to 6 bases and at J to 3 bases, leaving 8 bases not matched to a gene. Looked up from germline, CDR1 is SGDLS and CDR2 is YYNGEE. The CDR3 runs to 14 residues. This CDR3 is CASTQRGGEETQYF. CDR3 sequence (DNA): TGTGCCAGCACCCAGAGAGGGGGCGAAGAGACCCAGTACTTC. The variable domain in full, completed from reference TRBV9 and TRBJ2-5, reads DSGVTQTPKHLITATGQRVTLRCSPRSGDLSVYWYQQSLDQGLQFLIQYYNGEERAKGNILERFSAQQFPDLHSELNLSSLELGDSALYFCASTQRGGEETQYFGPGTRLLVL.

This chain joins TRBV14 and TRBJ2-3, with D uncertain. The CDR3 is 14 residues long. Between the trimmed V and J ends, which lost 0 bases and 2 bases, there was a span of 6 bases. Per germline, CDR1 SGHDN and CDR2 FVKESK. CDR3 in amino acids: CASSQDGDTDTQYF. CDR3 bases: TGTGCCAGCAGCCAAGATGGCGACACAGATACGCAGTATTTT.

V is TRBV3-1 and J is TRBJ2-1; D is undetermined. The length of the CDR3 is 15 residues. Trimming took 2 bases from V and 5 from J, leaving 13 bases between them. CDR1 and CDR2 from the germline V gene are LGHDT and YNNKEL (reference sequence). The CDR3 sequence is CASSQLVGQDNEQFF. The CDR3 nucleotides are TGTGCCAGCAGCCAACTAGTTGGGCAGGACAATGAGCAGTTCTTC.

This clonotype was detected a few times. The V call is TRBV10-3, the J call TRBJ2-1; 8 bases are a match to TRBD2. V gave up 3 bases and J gave up 0 bases; unmatched junction bases: 7. CDR3 length: 17 residues. Germline CDR1 ENHRY, CDR2 SYGVKD. The CDR3 protein is CAISDTLTSGSYNEQFF. In nucleotides, the CDR3 is TGTGCCATCAGTGATACCCTAACTAGCGGCTCCTACAATGAGCAGTTCTTC.

The chain combines TRBV20-1 with TRBJ1-2, with D possibly being TRBD1 (6 bases). The CDR3 extends over 14 amino acids. V was clipped by 0 bases and J by 1 base, with 9 bases between them. Germline V lookup: CDR1 DFQATT, CDR2 SNEGSKA (reference sequence). CDR3 DNA sequence: TGCAGTGCTAGAGATAGGGGACATAACTATGGCTACACCTTC. Translating it yields CSARDRGHNYGYTF.

There are a few counts of this clonotype. The V gene is TRBV24-1, the J gene TRBJ2-3, with 8 bases fitting TRBD2. The CDR3 has 16 residues. V gave up 4 bases and J gave up 2 bases; unmatched junction bases: 7. CDR1 is KGHDR and CDR2 is SFDVKD in the germline V gene. The CDR3 reads CATSDPSGSHTDTQYF. CDR3 nucleotide sequence: TGTGCCACCAGTGACCCCAGCGGGAGCCACACAGATACGCAGTATTTT.

This clonotype was observed a handful of times. V gene TRBV20-1 combines with J gene TRBJ1-4; D gene uncertain. The CDR3 runs to 16 residues. Trimming pared 0 bases from V and 5 bases from J, leaving 16 bases between. CDR1 is DFQATT and CDR2 is SNEGSKA in the germline V gene (reference sequence). The CDR3 DNA sequence: TGCAGTGCTAGAGATCCCTGGGGTATAGAGAATGAAAAACTGTTTTTT. Its protein product is CSARDPWGIENEKLFF.